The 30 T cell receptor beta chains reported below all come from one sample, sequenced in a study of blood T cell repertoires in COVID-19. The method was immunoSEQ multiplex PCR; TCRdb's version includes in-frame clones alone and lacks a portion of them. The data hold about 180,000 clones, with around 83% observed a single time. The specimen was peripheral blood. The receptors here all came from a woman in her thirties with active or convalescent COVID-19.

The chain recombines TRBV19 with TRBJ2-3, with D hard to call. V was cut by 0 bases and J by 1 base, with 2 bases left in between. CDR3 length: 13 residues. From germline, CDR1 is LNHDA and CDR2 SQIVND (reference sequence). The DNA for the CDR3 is TGTGCCAGTAGTATAGACGGCACAGATACGCAGTATTTT. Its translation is CASSIDGTDTQYF.

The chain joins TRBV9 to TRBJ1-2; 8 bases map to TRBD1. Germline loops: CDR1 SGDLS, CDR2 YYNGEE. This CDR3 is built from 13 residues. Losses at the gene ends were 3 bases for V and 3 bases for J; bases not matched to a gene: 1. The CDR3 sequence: CASSETGDYGYTF. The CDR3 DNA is TGTGCCAGCAGCGAGACAGGGGACTATGGCTACACCTTC.

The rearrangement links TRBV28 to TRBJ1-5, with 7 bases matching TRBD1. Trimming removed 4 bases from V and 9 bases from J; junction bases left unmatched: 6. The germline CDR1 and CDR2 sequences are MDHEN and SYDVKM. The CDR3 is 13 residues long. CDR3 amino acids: CASSWDSSTPQHF. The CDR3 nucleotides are TGTGCCAGCAGTTGGGACAGTAGTACGCCCCAGCATTTT.

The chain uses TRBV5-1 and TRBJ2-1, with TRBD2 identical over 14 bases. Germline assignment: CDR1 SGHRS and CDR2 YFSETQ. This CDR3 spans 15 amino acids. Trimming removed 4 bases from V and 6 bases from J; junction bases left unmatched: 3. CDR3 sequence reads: CASSHGLAGGNEQFF. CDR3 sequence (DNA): TGCGCCAGCAGCCACGGACTAGCGGGGGGCAATGAGCAGTTCTTC.

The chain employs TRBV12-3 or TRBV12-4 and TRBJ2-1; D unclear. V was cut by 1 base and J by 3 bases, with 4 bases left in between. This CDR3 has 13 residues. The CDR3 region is CASSLGLYNEQFF. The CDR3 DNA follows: TGTGCCAGCAGTTTAGGACTCTACAATGAGCAGTTCTTC.

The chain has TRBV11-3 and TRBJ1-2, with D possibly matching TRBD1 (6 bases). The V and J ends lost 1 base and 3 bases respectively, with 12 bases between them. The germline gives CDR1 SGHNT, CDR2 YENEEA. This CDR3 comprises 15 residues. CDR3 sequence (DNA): TGTGCCAGCAGCTTAGTCGGGGCAGGGGACTATGGCTACACCTTC. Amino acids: CASSLVGAGDYGYTF.

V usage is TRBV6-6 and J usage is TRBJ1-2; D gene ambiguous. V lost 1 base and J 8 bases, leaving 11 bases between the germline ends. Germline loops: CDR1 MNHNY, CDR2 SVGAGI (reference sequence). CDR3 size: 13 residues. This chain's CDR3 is CASSYWAANGYTF. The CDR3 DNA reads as TGTGCCAGCAGTTACTGGGCTGCTAACGGCTACACCTTC.

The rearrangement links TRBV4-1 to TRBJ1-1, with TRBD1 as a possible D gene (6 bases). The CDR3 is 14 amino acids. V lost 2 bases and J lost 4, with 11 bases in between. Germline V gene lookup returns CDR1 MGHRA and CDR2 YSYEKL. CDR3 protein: CASSQLNRATEAFF. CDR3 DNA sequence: TGCGCCAGCAGCCAACTTAACAGGGCCACTGAAGCTTTCTTT.

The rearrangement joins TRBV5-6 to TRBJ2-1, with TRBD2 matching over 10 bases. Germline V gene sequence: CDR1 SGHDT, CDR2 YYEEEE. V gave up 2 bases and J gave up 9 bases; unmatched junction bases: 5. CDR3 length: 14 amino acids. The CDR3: CASSFRTSGGEQFF. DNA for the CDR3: TGTGCCAGCAGCTTCCGGACTAGCGGTGGTGAGCAGTTCTTC.

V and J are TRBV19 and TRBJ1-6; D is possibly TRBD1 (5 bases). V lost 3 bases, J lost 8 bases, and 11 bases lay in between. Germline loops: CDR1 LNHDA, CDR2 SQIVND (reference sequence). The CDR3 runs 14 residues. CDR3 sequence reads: CASSMGGSHSPLHF. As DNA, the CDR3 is TGTGCCAGTAGTATGGGGGGATCCCATTCACCCCTCCACTTT.

CDR3 in amino acids: CASSLKGGGLRAGELFF. The CDR3 DNA reads as TGTGCCAGCAGCTTAAAAGGCGGGGGCCTGCGGGCCGGGGAGCTGTTTTTT. This rearrangement joins TRBV7-9 to TRBJ2-2; a weak D match, TRBD2 (7 bases). Trimming shortened V by 2 bases and J by 6 bases, and 19 bases separated the two germline ends. CDR1 SEHNR and CDR2 FQNEAQ come from the germline V gene (reference sequence). The CDR3 runs 17 residues.

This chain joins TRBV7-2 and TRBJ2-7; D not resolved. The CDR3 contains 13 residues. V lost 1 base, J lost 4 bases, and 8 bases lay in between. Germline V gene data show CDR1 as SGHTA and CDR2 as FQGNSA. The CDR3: CASSLEFRYEQYF. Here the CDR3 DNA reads TGTGCCAGCAGCTTAGAGTTCCGGTACGAGCAGTACTTC.

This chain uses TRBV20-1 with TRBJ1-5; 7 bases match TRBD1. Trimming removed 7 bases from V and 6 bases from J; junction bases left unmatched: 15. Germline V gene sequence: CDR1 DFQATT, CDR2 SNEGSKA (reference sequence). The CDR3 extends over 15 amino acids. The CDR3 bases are TGCAGTGTTAGTCGCGGGCGACAGGGTAGTCAGCCCCAGCATTTT. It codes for CSVSRGRQGSQPQHF.

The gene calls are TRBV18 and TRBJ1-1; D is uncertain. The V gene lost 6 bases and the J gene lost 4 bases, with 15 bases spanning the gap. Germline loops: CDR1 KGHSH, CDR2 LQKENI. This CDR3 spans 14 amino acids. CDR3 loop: CASSPTIQGTEAFF. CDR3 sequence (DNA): TGTGCCAGCTCCCCCACTATTCAAGGCACTGAAGCTTTCTTT.

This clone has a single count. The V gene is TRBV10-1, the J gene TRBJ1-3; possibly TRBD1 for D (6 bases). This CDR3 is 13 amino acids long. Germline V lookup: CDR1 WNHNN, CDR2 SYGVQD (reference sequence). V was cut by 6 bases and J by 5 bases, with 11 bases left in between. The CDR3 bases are TGCGCCAGCAGGCTACAGGGCAGAAACACCATATATTTT. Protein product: CASRLQGRNTIYF.

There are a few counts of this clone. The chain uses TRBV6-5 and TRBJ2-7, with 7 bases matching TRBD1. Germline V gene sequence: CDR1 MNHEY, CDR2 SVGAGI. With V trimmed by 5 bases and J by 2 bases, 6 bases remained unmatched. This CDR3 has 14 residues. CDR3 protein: CASSRGLLTYEQYF. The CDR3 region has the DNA TGTGCCAGCAGTAGGGGGCTACTTACCTACGAGCAGTACTTC.

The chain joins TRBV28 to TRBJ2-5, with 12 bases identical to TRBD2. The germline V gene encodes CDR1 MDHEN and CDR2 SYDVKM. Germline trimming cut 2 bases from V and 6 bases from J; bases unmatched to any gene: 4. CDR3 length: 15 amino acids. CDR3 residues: CASSLRLAGAKTQYF. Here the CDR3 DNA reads TGTGCCAGCAGTTTAAGACTAGCGGGAGCGAAGACCCAGTACTTC.

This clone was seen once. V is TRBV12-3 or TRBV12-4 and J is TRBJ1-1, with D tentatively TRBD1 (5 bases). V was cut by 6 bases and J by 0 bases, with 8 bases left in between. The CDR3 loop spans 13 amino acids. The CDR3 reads CASSSRVNTEAFF. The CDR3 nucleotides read TGTGCCAGCAGCTCCAGGGTGAACACTGAAGCTTTCTTT.

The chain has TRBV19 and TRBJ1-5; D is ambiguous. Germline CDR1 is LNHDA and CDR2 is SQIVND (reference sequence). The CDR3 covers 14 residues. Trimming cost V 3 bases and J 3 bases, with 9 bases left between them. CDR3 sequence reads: CASSIPQFNQPQHF. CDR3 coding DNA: TGTGCCAGTAGTATTCCACAGTTCAATCAGCCCCAGCATTTT. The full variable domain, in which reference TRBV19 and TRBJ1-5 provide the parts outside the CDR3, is DGGITQSPKYLFRKEGQNVTLSCEQNLNHDAMYWYRQDPGQGLRLIYYSQIVNDFQKGDIAEGYSVSREKKESFPLTVTSAQKNPTAFYLCASSIPQFNQPQHFGDGTRLSIL.

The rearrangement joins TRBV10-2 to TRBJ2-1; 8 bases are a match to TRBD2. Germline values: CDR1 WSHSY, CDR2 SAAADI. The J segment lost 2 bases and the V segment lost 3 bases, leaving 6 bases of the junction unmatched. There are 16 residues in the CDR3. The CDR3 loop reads CASSDLSGTPYNEQFF. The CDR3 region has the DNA TGCGCCAGCAGTGACCTTAGCGGGACCCCCTACAATGAGCAGTTCTTC.

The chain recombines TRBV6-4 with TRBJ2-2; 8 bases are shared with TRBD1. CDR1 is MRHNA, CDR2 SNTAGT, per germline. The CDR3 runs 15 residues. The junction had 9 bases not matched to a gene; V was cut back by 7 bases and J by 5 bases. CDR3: CASTKTGDATGELFF. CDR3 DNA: TGTGCCAGCACCAAGACAGGGGACGCGACCGGGGAGCTGTTTTTT.

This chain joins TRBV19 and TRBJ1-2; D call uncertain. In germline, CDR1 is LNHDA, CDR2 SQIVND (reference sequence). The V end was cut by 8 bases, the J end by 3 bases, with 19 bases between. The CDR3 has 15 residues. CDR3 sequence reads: CASVFGIGGHYGYTF. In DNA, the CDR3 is TGTGCCAGTGTTTTCGGGATAGGAGGCCACTATGGCTACACCTTC.

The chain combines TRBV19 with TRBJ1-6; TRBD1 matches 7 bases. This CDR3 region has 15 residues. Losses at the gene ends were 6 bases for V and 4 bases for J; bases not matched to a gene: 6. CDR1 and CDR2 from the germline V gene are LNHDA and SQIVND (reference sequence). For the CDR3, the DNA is TGTGCCAGTAGGCAGGGGGGTGGTTATAATTCACCCCTCCACTTT. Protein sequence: CASRQGGGYNSPLHF.

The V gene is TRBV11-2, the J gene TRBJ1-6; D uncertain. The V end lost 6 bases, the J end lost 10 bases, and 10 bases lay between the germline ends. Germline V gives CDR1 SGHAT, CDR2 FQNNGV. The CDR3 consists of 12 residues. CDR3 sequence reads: CASSSRESPLHF. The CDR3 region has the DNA TGTGCCAGCAGTTCTAGAGAGTCACCCCTCCACTTT.

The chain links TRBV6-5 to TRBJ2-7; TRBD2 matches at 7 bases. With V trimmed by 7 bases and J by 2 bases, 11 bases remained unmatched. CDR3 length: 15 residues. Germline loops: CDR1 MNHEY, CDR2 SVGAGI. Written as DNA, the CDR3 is TGTGCCAGCACCCCGGTCGGGGGAGGGCCCTACGAGCAGTACTTC. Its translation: CASTPVGGGPYEQYF.

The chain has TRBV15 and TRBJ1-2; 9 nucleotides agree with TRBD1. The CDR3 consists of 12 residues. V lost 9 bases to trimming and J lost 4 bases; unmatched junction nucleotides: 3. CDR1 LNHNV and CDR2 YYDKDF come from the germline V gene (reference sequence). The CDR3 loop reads CATGQGLYGYTF. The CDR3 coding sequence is TGTGCCACGGGACAGGGACTCTATGGCTACACCTTC. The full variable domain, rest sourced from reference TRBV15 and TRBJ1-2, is DAMVIQNPRYQVTQFGKPVTLSCSQTLNHNVMYWYQQKSSQAPKLLFHYYDKDFNNEADTPDNFQSRRPNTSFCFLDIRSPGLGDTAMYLCATGQGLYGYTFGSGTRLTVV.

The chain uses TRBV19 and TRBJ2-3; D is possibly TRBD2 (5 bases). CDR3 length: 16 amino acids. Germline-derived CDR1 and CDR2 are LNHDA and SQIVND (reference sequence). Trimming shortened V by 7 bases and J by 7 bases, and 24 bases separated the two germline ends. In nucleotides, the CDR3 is TGTGCCAGTAATCCCAGCTTAGGGAGAGGCCAGAATACGCAGTATTTT. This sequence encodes CASNPSLGRGQNTQYF. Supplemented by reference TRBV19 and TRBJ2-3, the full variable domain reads DGGITQSPKYLFRKEGQNVTLSCEQNLNHDAMYWYRQDPGQGLRLIYYSQIVNDFQKGDIAEGYSVSREKKESFPLTVTSAQKNPTAFYLCASNPSLGRGQNTQYFGPGTRLTVL.

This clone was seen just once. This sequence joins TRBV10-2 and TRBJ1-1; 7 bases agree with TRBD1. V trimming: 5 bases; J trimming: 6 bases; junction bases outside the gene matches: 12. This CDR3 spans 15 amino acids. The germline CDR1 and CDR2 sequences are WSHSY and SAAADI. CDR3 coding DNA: TGCGCCAGCAGTCTCGTGGGACAGCCTCCCGCTGAAGCTTTCTTT. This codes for CASSLVGQPPAEAFF.

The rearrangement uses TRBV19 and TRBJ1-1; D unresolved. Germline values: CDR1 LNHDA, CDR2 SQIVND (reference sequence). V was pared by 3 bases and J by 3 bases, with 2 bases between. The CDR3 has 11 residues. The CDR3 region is CASSIDTEAFF. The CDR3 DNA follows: TGTGCCAGTAGTATCGACACTGAAGCTTTCTTT.

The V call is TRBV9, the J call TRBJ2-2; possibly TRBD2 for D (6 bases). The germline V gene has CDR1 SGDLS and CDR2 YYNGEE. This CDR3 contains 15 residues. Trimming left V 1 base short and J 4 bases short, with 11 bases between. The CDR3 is CASSVSGLPTGELFF. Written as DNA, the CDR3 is TGTGCCAGCAGCGTATCGGGACTTCCCACCGGGGAGCTGTTTTTT. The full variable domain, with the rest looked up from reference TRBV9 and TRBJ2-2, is DSGVTQTPKHLITATGQRVTLRCSPRSGDLSVYWYQQSLDQGLQFLIQYYNGEERAKGNILERFSAQQFPDLHSELNLSSLELGDSALYFCASSVSGLPTGELFFGEGSRLTVL.